Presented here are 8 T cell receptor beta chains from one specimen sequenced in a study of a mutant IDH1 vaccine in newly diagnosed glioma. TCRdb's copy holds only in-frame clones and misses some; the assay was immunoSEQ multiplex PCR. Among roughly 52,000 clones listed, over 60% were seen once. No cognate antigen is known for these TCRs. As to time point: week 35, safety follow-up. The vaccine gave 300 ug of a 20-mer mutant IDH1 peptide subcutaneously per dose. This specimen consisted of PBMCs, obtained from a glioma patient whose treatment included an IDH1 peptide vaccine. All receptors derive from a middle-aged man with glioma.

J is TRBJ2-2 and V is TRBV2; 10 bases match TRBD2. There are 13 residues in the CDR3. Per the germline V gene, CDR1 is SNHLY and CDR2 is FYNNEI. V gave up 9 bases and J gave up 5 bases; unmatched junction bases: 3. The CDR3 DNA sequence: TGTGCCAGTCTACTAGCGGGGACCGGGGAGCTGTTTTTT. Translation: CASLLAGTGELFF. Full variable domain (remainder filled in from reference TRBV2 and TRBJ2-2): EPEVTQTPSHQVTQMGQEVILRCVPISNHLYFYWYRQILGQKVEFLVSFYNNEISEKSEIFDDQFSVERPDGSNFTLKIRSTKLEDSAMYFCASLLAGTGELFFGEGSRLTVL.

The chain couples TRBV6-1 to TRBJ2-7; D is uncertain. The CDR3 contains 14 residues. The germline V gene has CDR1 MNHNS and CDR2 SASEGT. V was trimmed by 5 bases and J by 4 bases, leaving 15 bases between them. CDR3 amino acids: CASSIRKSYYEQYF. The CDR3 coding sequence is TGTGCCAGCAGTATCCGGAAATCATATTACGAGCAGTACTTC.

The rearrangement joins TRBV11-3 to TRBJ2-5; TRBD2 matches 12 bases. The CDR3 is 16 amino acids. Germline lookup yields CDR1 SGHNT and CDR2 YENEEA. The V gene end was trimmed by 6 bases and the J gene end by 5 bases; junction bases not matched to a gene: 10. The CDR3: CASRPSGRAGGETQYF. The CDR3 DNA follows: TGTGCCAGCAGACCTAGCGGGAGGGCCGGGGGGGAGACCCAGTACTTC.

This clone occurred once. The J gene is TRBJ2-1, the V gene TRBV30; 15 bases match TRBD2. Germline V CDR1 and CDR2: GTSNPN, SVGIG (reference sequence). J lost 8 bases, V lost 5 bases, and 4 bases had no gene match. The CDR3 has 14 amino acids. The CDR3 nucleotides are TGTGCCTGGGTGGGACTAGCGGGAGGCGATGAGCAGTTCTTC. Residues: CAWVGLAGGDEQFF.

This chain joins TRBV27 and TRBJ2-5; 7 positions agree with TRBD1. Germline V gene data show CDR1 as MNHEY and CDR2 as SMNVEV (reference sequence). This CDR3 has 17 amino acids. J gave up 4 bases and V 5 bases, and 16 bases lay outside the gene matches. The CDR3 spells CASSPLEYRGQRETQYF. The CDR3 DNA follows: TGTGCCAGCAGTCCCCTAGAGTATAGGGGGCAAAGAGAGACCCAGTACTTC.

This clone came up many times. The chain has TRBV4-1 and TRBJ1-2; D call uncertain. CDR3 length: 16 amino acids. The germline V gene encodes CDR1 MGHRA and CDR2 YSYEKL. Trimming removed 3 bases at V and 7 bases at J, with 21 bases between. The CDR3 sequence: CASSHEPNDLLGGYTF. The CDR3 coding sequence is TGCGCCAGCAGCCACGAGCCCAACGATCTTCTTGGTGGCTACACCTTC.

The chain links TRBV4-3 to TRBJ1-2; possible D gene TRBD1, 5 bases. V was pared by 2 bases and J by 4 bases, with 11 bases between. This CDR3 is 14 amino acids long. Germline V gene sequence: CDR1 LGHNA, CDR2 YSLEER. The CDR3 reads CASSQNRGSYGYTF. CDR3 DNA: TGCGCCAGCAGCCAAAATCGGGGCTCCTATGGCTACACCTTC.

The chain has TRBV25-1 and TRBJ2-7, with 7 bases matching TRBD2. The CDR3 sequence is 13 residues long. Germline values: CDR1 MGHDK, CDR2 SYGVNS. Trimming at V came to 5 bases and at J to 2 bases, leaving 3 bases not matched to a gene. CDR3 amino acids: CASSRGSTYEQYF. DNA for the CDR3: TGTGCCAGCAGTCGCGGGAGTACCTACGAGCAGTACTTC.